This passage covers 21 T cell receptor beta chains from one sample sequenced in a study of response to subunit inactivated influenza vaccine listed by TCRdb under 2018. Libraries were constructed by RT-PCR. The instrument was an Illumina HiSeq 2500. TCRdb trimmed public reads at Q25 via fastp, called clones via MiXCR and kept in-frame beta chains. CDR3 protein sequences are deduplicated, and each keeps its most common genes and DNA. For this sample there are hundreds of thousands of distinct CDR3 sequences; about 14% appear just once. The top ten clones comprise around 7.3% of the sample. Source: PBMCs from blood, taken less than 15 days before vaccination. The receptors stem from a man in his fifties or sixties who received an inactivated influenza vaccine. Donor details come from another sample of the same person, matched by shared clones.

This clonotype was seen only a few times. The chain carries TRBV2 and TRBJ2-7; the D gene is possibly TRBD1 (8 bases). The CDR3 has 18 residues. The V gene's germline CDR1 is SNHLY and CDR2 FYNNEI. Trimming took 7 bases from V and 1 from J, leaving 26 bases between them. Here the CDR3 DNA reads TGTGCCAGCACCTACCCGTCCGGGGGGACAGGTTATTCCTACGAGCAGTACTTC. This gives the protein CASTYPSGGTGYSYEQYF.

In the case of this clonotype: Mismatch with germline at one junction end may stem from a read error. The chain carries TRBV6-1 and TRBJ1-4; D possibly corresponds to TRBD1 (6 bases). Germline assignment: CDR1 MNHNS and CDR2 SASEGT. The CDR3 loop spans 14 amino acids. The CDR3 nucleotides are TGTGCCAGCAGTGACGCGGGGGGCGATGATAAACTGTTTTTT. The encoded protein is CASSDAGGDDKLFF.

The chain uses TRBV5-4 and TRBJ2-5; TRBD2 aligns across 14 bases. The CDR3 has 19 residues. V was clipped by 3 bases and J by 5 bases; unmatched bases: 15. Germline CDR1 is SGHNT and CDR2 is YYREEE (reference sequence). CDR3 protein: CASSSGLAGDPSQMETQYF. The CDR3 coding sequence is TGTGCCAGCAGCTCGGGACTAGCGGGAGATCCTTCCCAAATGGAGACCCAGTACTTC.

This clonotype has a handful of counts. The gene calls are TRBV7-3 and TRBJ2-1, with 9 bases lining up with TRBD2. CDR3 size: 15 residues. Germline loops: CDR1 SGHTA, CDR2 FQGTGA. V gave up 5 bases and J gave up 3 bases; unmatched junction bases: 5. CDR3 sequence (DNA): TGTGCCAGCAGCCCCCGACTAGCGGTCTACAATGAGCAGTTCTTC. Translation: CASSPRLAVYNEQFF.

This clonotype was detected a few times. V gene TRBV6-5 combines with J gene TRBJ1-6; no firm D call. The germline V gene encodes CDR1 MNHEY and CDR2 SVGAGI. The CDR3 totals 13 residues. V gave up 0 bases and J gave up 10 bases, with 7 bases separating them. DNA of the CDR3: TGTGCCAGCAGTTACTCCGTAGAATCACCCCTCCACTTT. It is translated as CASSYSVESPLHF.

This rearrangement joins TRBV5-1 to TRBJ2-7; D not resolved. The ends were cut back, 4 bases at V and 0 bases at J, with 14 bases in the middle. This CDR3 is built from 15 residues. The germline CDR1 and CDR2 sequences are SGHRS and YFSETQ. The CDR3 here is CASSTDITSSYEQYF. CDR3 nucleotides: TGCGCCAGCAGCACCGACATAACGAGCTCCTACGAGCAGTACTTC.

The V gene is TRBV28, the J gene TRBJ2-5; D not resolved. CDR3 length equals 13 residues. Trimming removed 8 bases at V and 4 bases at J, with 14 bases between. Germline CDR1 is MDHEN and CDR2 is SYDVKM. The CDR3 coding sequence is TGTGCCAGCCGACCAGAGGCTCGAGAGACCCAGTACTTC. Its translation: CASRPEARETQYF.

The chain uses TRBV4-2 and TRBJ2-7, with a weak D call TRBD1 (5 bases). The V end lost 0 bases, the J end lost 2 bases, and 14 bases lay between the germline ends. The length of the CDR3 is 16 residues. Germline CDR1 is LGHNA and CDR2 is YNFKEQ. The CDR3 region is CASSQETTVNTYEQYF. CDR3 nucleotides: TGTGCCAGCAGCCAAGAAACGACAGTAAACACCTACGAGCAGTACTTC.

In this sample, this clonotype turned up many times. The V gene is TRBV12-3 or TRBV12-4, the J gene TRBJ1-5, with 10 bases that match TRBD1. This CDR3 has 15 amino acids. J gave up 4 bases and V 8 bases, and 8 bases lay outside the gene matches. CDR3 DNA sequence: TGTGCCAGCCTGCGGACAGGGGGTAGTAATCAGCCCCAGCATTTT. Encoded protein: CASLRTGGSNQPQHF.

This clonotype came up many times. The V call is TRBV20-1, the J call TRBJ1-1; D remains ambiguous. The V and J ends lost 1 base and 1 base respectively, with 19 bases between them. Germline CDR1 is DFQATT and CDR2 is SNEGSKA (reference sequence). The length of the CDR3 is 17 residues. The CDR3 loop is CSARVNFRGRRNTEAFF. In DNA, the CDR3 is TGCAGTGCTAGAGTAAATTTCCGTGGCCGGAGGAACACTGAAGCTTTCTTT.

This clonotype was recorded a few times. This sequence joins TRBV2 and TRBJ2-7; 8 bases agree with TRBD1. The germline CDR1 and CDR2 sequences are SNHLY and FYNNEI. J gave up 1 base and V 5 bases, and 7 bases lay outside the gene matches. The CDR3 is made up of 15 amino acids. In DNA, the CDR3 is TGTGCCAGCAGTACCGGGACAGGAAAATCCTACGAGCAGTACTTC. Its protein product is CASSTGTGKSYEQYF.

This clonotype came up a few times. The J gene is TRBJ1-5, the V gene TRBV27; no firm D call. V was pared by 0 bases and J by 2 bases, with 17 bases between. The CDR3 has 18 residues. Germline V lookup: CDR1 MNHEY, CDR2 SMNVEV (reference sequence). In DNA, the CDR3 is TGTGCCAGCAGTTTATCGGCCCCGTGGGGATCACGCAATCAGCCCCAGCATTTT. This codes for CASSLSAPWGSRNQPQHF.

This clonotype has more than one count but fewer than ten. V is TRBV21-1 and J is TRBJ2-7; TRBD1, the D gene given by the table, was not confirmed from the DNA. TRBV21-1 represents a pseudogene. The CDR3 totals 13 residues. This CDR3 is CASREGAGNEQYF. The CDR3 DNA is TGTGCCAGCAGGGAAGGGGCAGGCAACGAGCAGTACTTC.

V and J are TRBV12-3 or TRBV12-4 and TRBJ1-1; tentative D call: TRBD1 (5 bases). Trimming pared 3 bases from V and 5 bases from J, leaving 13 bases between. The CDR3 is made up of 14 amino acids. The CDR3 DNA reads TGTGCCAGCAGTTTGAGTCGGAAGGGGACTGAAGCTTTCTTT. It is translated as CASSLSRKGTEAFF.

This clonotype was observed a handful of times. At one of its ends the junction is not consistent with the germline gene, which may arise from a read error. J is TRBJ2-1 and V is TRBV5-5, with 8 bases identical to TRBD2. This CDR3 spans 17 amino acids. Per germline, CDR1 SGHKS and CDR2 YYEKEE (reference sequence). The CDR3 region has the DNA TGTGCCAGCAGCTTCAGCCCCAGCGGGGGCGGGTACAGTGAGCAGTTCTTC. Its protein product is CASSFSPSGGGYSEQFF.

The chain carries TRBV5-1 and TRBJ1-2; TRBD1 aligns across 7 bases. Looked up from germline, CDR1 is SGHRS and CDR2 is YFSETQ. This CDR3 is built from 15 residues. Unmatched junction bases numbered 8, after V lost 5 bases and J lost 1 base. The CDR3 coding sequence is TGCGCCAGCAGGCTCTGGACAGGCAGTAACTATGGCTACACCTTC. As protein: CASRLWTGSNYGYTF.

The chain recombines TRBV7-3 with TRBJ2-1; TRBD2 agrees at 16 bases. There are 18 residues in the CDR3. The V gene's germline CDR1 is SGHTA and CDR2 FQGTGA. Trimming cost V 4 bases and J 4 bases; bases outside gene matches: 7. The CDR3 DNA sequence: TGTGCCAGCAGCTCAACCCCGGGACTAGCGGGAGGGTACAATGAGCAGTTCTTC. Residues: CASSSTPGLAGGYNEQFF.

The chain carries TRBV20-1 and TRBJ2-7; possible D gene TRBD2, 6 bases. From germline, CDR1 is DFQATT and CDR2 SNEGSKA (reference sequence). The V and J ends lost 3 bases and 6 bases respectively, with 12 bases between them. This CDR3 comprises 12 residues. The CDR3 bases are TGCAGTGCTAGCTTGGCGGGGCTCGAGCAGTACTTC. This gives the protein CSASLAGLEQYF.

This chain uses TRBV3-1 with TRBJ1-4; D is unresolved. CDR3 length equals 14 residues. CDR1 is LGHDT, CDR2 YNNKEL, per germline (reference sequence). Deletions cut 3 bases from V and 7 bases from J, with 12 bases between. The CDR3 sequence is CASSHRSDFEKLFF. The CDR3 region has the DNA TGTGCCAGCAGCCATCGGAGCGATTTTGAAAAACTGTTTTTT.

The sample holds many counts of this clonotype. The chain recombines TRBV9 with TRBJ2-7, with 10 bases aligning to TRBD1. Germline V lookup: CDR1 SGDLS, CDR2 YYNGEE. This CDR3 region has 14 residues. V shed 2 bases, J shed 3 bases, and the junction held 2 bases outside the gene matches. DNA for the CDR3: TGTGCCAGCAGCGTTGGGGACAGGGGCTACGAGCAGTACTTC. This translates into CASSVGDRGYEQYF.

The rearrangement uses TRBV4-1 and TRBJ1-2; D possibly corresponds to TRBD1 (5 bases). The CDR3 is made up of 16 amino acids. Germline values: CDR1 MGHRA, CDR2 YSYEKL. V shed 3 bases and J shed 2 bases, with 16 bases lying between them. The CDR3 DNA sequence: TGCGCCAGCAGCCAGGGACCCCAGCCCGTGAACTATGGCTACACCTTC. It is translated as CASSQGPQPVNYGYTF.